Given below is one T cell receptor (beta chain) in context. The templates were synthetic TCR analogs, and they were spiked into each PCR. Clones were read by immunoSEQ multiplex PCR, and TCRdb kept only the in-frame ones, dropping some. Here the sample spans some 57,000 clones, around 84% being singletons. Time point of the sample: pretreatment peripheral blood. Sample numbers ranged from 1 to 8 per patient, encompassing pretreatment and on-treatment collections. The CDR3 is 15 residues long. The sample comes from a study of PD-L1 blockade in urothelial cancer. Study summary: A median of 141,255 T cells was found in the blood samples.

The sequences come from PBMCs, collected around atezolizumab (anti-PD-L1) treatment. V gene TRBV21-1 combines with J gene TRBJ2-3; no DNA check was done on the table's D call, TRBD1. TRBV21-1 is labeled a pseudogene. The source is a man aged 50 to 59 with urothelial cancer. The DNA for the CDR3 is TGTGCCAGCAGCACCAGGACAGGAGGCACAGATACGCAGTATTTT. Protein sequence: CASSTRTGGTDTQYF.